The T cell receptor (beta chain) described here comes from a study of metastatic and nonmetastatic thyroid tumors. Across the study: Repertoire data that came from the blood and tumor or nodule tissue of malignant and benign thyroid patients were compared. Whole-study findings and limits: Significantly higher TCR beta diversity was reportedly seen in malignant thyroid tumors than benign nodules, in blood and tumor.

In germline, CDR1 is SNHLY, CDR2 FYNNEI. The CDR3 sequence is 17 residues long. The V gene lost 2 bases and the J gene lost 4 bases, with 21 bases spanning the gap. No patient had received any treatment before thyroid surgery. Note on this clone: What it binds is not known.

Per the authors' pipeline: To classify distant metastasis in papillary thyroid cancer, a model was built from CDR3 differences across clinicopathological groups. TCRdb re-called the PCR reads with MiXCR. These V and J calls rely on TCRdb rather than the paper's analysis. The sample shows approximately 86,000 clones, roughly an eighth of them seen only once. The clonotype originates from a female donor with papillary thyroid cancer or a benign thyroid nodule (not recorded which). Some clones in this sample may be carry-over from other donors' samples. The sequencing sample was made of tumor tissue. This sequence joins TRBV2 and TRBJ2-7; D perhaps matches TRBD2 (5 bases). The CDR3 loop is CASSEPPEGVKFYEQYF. CDR3 coding DNA: TGTGCCAGCAGTGAACCCCCCGAGGGAGTCAAGTTTTACGAGCAGTACTTC.